There are a few counts of the clone carrying this T cell receptor beta chain. Sample time point: newly diagnosed GD, antithyroid drugs for less than 3 months. The authors made the TCR library using RNA they extracted from PBMCs. The source of the sample is a study of regulatory T cells in long-lasting Graves disease. Arm-PCR with iRepertoire HTBI primers amplified the CDR3 regions for these TCR beta libraries. From the multiplex PCR reads, TCRdb called clonotypes with MiXCR, one entry per CDR3 protein. The table shows about 450,000 distinct CDR3 sequences, with approximately 16% occurring only once. Germline V CDR1 and CDR2: SGDLS, YYNGEE. Trimming pared 3 bases from V and 0 bases from J, leaving 12 bases between. This CDR3 has 15 amino acids. These sequences were also reported in another study, on T cells in Graves' hyperthyroidism and ophthalmopathy.

This sequence joins TRBV9 and TRBJ1-1; TRBD1 is a possible D gene (6 bases). The source material was peripheral blood mononuclear cells (PBMCs), sampled at new diagnosis, from a patient treated with antithyroid drugs. The TCR sequence derives from a young woman with Graves disease. The CDR3 loop reads CASSETGVMNTEAFF. CDR3 DNA: TGTGCCAGCAGCGAGACAGGCGTTATGAACACTGAAGCTTTCTTT.